This T cell receptor beta chain was sequenced during a study of shared clonotypes between healthy human individuals. Study-level points and caveats: An effect of sequencing depth on clonotype sharing among donors was expected.

As regards this clone: The target antigen is unknown.

CDR3 length: 14 residues. Germline values: CDR1 SGHAT, CDR2 FQNNGV. Between the trimmed V and J ends, which lost 1 base and 7 bases, there was a span of 10 bases. The CD4+ fraction was divided into a CD45RA+ naive subset and a CD45RA-negative memory subset. Produced via immunoSEQ multiplex PCR; TCRdb's table is partial and in-frame only. The sample contains roughly 2.5 million clones, 90% to 95% of which appear only once. What was sequenced was naive CD4+ T cells sorted from blood. Subset here: CD45RA+ positively selected. The V gene is TRBV11-2, the J gene TRBJ1-4; D call uncertain. The source of this sequence is a man between 18 and 35 years old in good health. CDR3 loop: CASSLGVMGEKLFF. The CDR3 DNA is TGTGCCAGCAGCTTAGGGGTAATGGGTGAAAAACTGTTTTTT.